The rows below give T cell receptor beta chains drawn from one sample of a study of blood T cell repertoires in COVID-19. Repertoires were generated with immunoSEQ multiplex PCR, while TCRdb's copy carries only in-frame clones and drops some. The repertoire has about 180,000 clones, about 90% of them found once; the top ten carry about 9.4%. The sequenced sample was PBMCs or T cells enriched from blood (not recorded which). These receptors were taken from a woman between 18 and 29 years old who had recovered from COVID-19. CDR3s include the opening cysteine and the closing phenylalanine or tryptophan. The D gene is left open where the match is weak. Part of the rows lack a size; the others show once, few, many or a class for expanded clones.

d_call	v_call	j_call	cdr3_length	clone_size	cdr3_aa	cdr3_nt
-	TRBV3-1/TRBV3-2	TRBJ2-7	18	-	CASSPFYLEASHNYEQYF	TGTGCCAGCAGCCCGTTCTACTTGGAGGCTAGCCATAACTACGAGCAGTACTTC
-	TRBV20-1	TRBJ1-5	15	-	CSASGGVFSNQPQHF	TGCAGTGCTAGTGGGGGGGTCTTTAGCAATCAGCCCCAGCATTTT
TRBD2	TRBV5-1	TRBJ2-1	15	-	CASSQAGDPYNEQFF	TGCGCCAGCAGCCAGGCGGGGGACCCCTACAATGAGCAGTTCTTC
-	TRBV28	TRBJ1-5	14	-	CASRRQRQLQPQHF	TGTGCCAGCAGGAGACAGAGACAACTTCAGCCCCAGCATTTT
-	TRBV10-3	TRBJ1-1	14	-	CAIREKGGNTEAFF	TGTGCCATCAGGGAAAAAGGGGGGAACACTGAAGCTTTCTTT
TRBD2	TRBV11-3	TRBJ2-3	14	-	CASSLGGSADTQYF	TGTGCCAGCAGCTTGGGAGGGAGCGCAGATACGCAGTATTTT
-	TRBV6-2/TRBV6-3	TRBJ1-2	11	-	CASSYSEGYTF	TGTGCCAGCAGTTACTCCGAGGGCTACACCTTC
-	TRBV7-6	TRBJ2-3	15	-	CASNGGWSGTDTQYF	TGTGCCAGCAACGGAGGCTGGAGTGGGACAGATACGCAGTATTTT
TRBD1	TRBV30	TRBJ1-2	13	-	CAWSVHRGHGYTF	TGTGCCTGGAGTGTACACAGGGGGCATGGCTACACCTTC
-	TRBV2	TRBJ2-5	14	once	CASSEGQIGETQYF	TGTGCCAGCAGTGAAGGACAGATCGGAGAGACCCAGTACTTC
TRBD2	TRBV27	TRBJ2-2	18	-	CASSRVTSGSYGTGELFF	TGTGCCAGCAGCCGCGTGACTAGCGGGTCGTACGGCACCGGGGAGCTGTTTTTT
TRBD2	TRBV7-2	TRBJ2-3	15	-	CASSSILPGGDTQYF	TGTGCCAGCAGCTCCATACTGCCGGGAGGGGATACGCAGTATTTT
TRBD1	TRBV10-3	TRBJ1-5	15	few	CAISGDRVSNQPQHF	TGTGCCATCAGCGGGGACAGAGTTAGCAATCAGCCCCAGCATTTT
TRBD1	TRBV6-5	TRBJ2-1	16	-	CASSYAPGTGHNEQFF	TGTGCCAGCAGTTACGCGCCCGGGACAGGCCACAATGAGCAGTTCTTC